This record looks at one T cell receptor beta chain sequence and its context. A read error may produce the germline difference seen at one junction end. Only in-frame clones appear in the TCRdb table, and some are missing; sequencing was by immunoSEQ multiplex PCR. Among 90,000 to 100,000 clones listed, around nine tenths were seen once. These data belong to a study of blood T cell repertoires in COVID-19. CDR1 is MNHEY and CDR2 is SVGAGI in the germline V gene. This CDR3 has 13 residues. The TCR comes from a human donor in a cohort sampled during active COVID-19. Sequenced material: peripheral blood. J is TRBJ1-2 and V is TRBV6-5; no definite D call. CDR3: CASSYLGSYGYTF. The CDR3 DNA reads as TGTGCCAGCAGCTACTTAGGGAGCTATGGCTACACCTTC.